This T cell receptor beta chain appears in the sequencing data of a study of blood T cell repertoires in COVID-19. About the research overall: The study drew acute and convalescent COVID-19 samples from the United States, Italy and Spain. T cells, B-cell-depleted T cells, or PBMCs provided the cDNA or gDNA that served as material.

Patients from Seattle were sampled longitudinally, starting during active infection. V dropped 4 bases and J dropped 2; count of bases not matched to a gene: 5. The CDR3 is 14 amino acids. Germline loops: CDR1 SGHDN, CDR2 FVKESK. Methods used by the authors: Nucleated cell counts were estimated from reference gene primer amplification. Using immunoSEQ multiplex PCR, the repertoire was profiled, and TCRdb retains in-frame clones only, with some absent. V, J and clone size derive from that table, while D and trimming were established from the DNA sequence. The top ten clones hold approximately 12% of a sample with fewer than 200,000 clones, 87% of them seen once.

The sequenced material came from peripheral blood. The sequence was collected from a woman in her 70s with COVID-19, enrolled during active disease. The chain has TRBV14 and TRBJ2-7, with 7 bases lining up with TRBD2. The CDR3 DNA sequence: TGTGCCAGCAGCCGACCGGGGGGAACCTACGAGCAGTACTTC. This codes for CASSRPGGTYEQYF.